These 5 T cell receptor beta chains were all obtained from the same sample, sequenced in a study of OX40 agonist ivuxolimab in advanced cancers. Measured with immunoSEQ multiplex PCR; TCRdb has only the in-frame clones, and not every one. The sample has about 55,000 clones, almost 90% seen once. This material consisted of CD4+ or CD8+ T cells sorted from blood, taken in a trial of the OX40 agonist ivuxolimab. The receptors here all came from an adult with an advanced solid tumor such as melanoma, head and neck, liver or kidney cancer.

The rearrangement links TRBV27 to TRBJ2-3; the D gene is possibly TRBD1 (5 bases). CDR1 MNHEY and CDR2 SMNVEV come from the germline V gene (reference sequence). V was clipped by 3 bases and J by 2 bases, with 18 bases between them. This CDR3 is built from 17 residues. The CDR3 protein is CASSLSHQGTYTDTQYF. In DNA form, the CDR3 reads TGTGCCAGCAGTTTGTCTCACCAGGGAACTTACACAGATACGCAGTATTTT.

The gene calls are TRBV28 and TRBJ1-5, with TRBD1 identical over 8 bases. This CDR3 contains 12 residues. Germline CDR1 reads MDHEN; CDR2 reads SYDVKM. V shed 4 bases and J 7 bases; nucleotides not matched to a gene: 0. CDR3 sequence reads: CASSSGGQPQHF. In nucleotides, the CDR3 is TGTGCCAGCAGTTCAGGGGGCCAGCCCCAGCATTTT.

This rearrangement joins TRBV7-3 to TRBJ2-2, with 14 bases aligning to TRBD2. V was pared by 4 bases and J by 6 bases, with 10 bases of the junction left unmatched. The CDR3 covers 18 residues. CDR1 is SGHTA and CDR2 is FQGTGA in the germline V gene. In DNA, the CDR3 is TGTGCCAGCAGCTCGGGACTAGCGGGAGTAGGGAGGTCCGGGGAGCTGTTTTTT. This encodes CASSSGLAGVGRSGELFF.

The chain couples TRBV30 to TRBJ1-5; no definite D call. The ends were cut back, 2 bases at V and 0 bases at J, with 17 bases in the middle. The germline CDR1 and CDR2 sequences are GTSNPN and SVGIG (reference sequence). The CDR3 consists of 17 residues. The CDR3 DNA reads TGTGCCTGGAGTCCCGTAGGAGGTGGCAGTAGCAATCAGCCCCAGCATTTT. Translated: CAWSPVGGGSSNQPQHF.

The chain combines TRBV5-4 with TRBJ2-2, with TRBD1 matching over 9 bases. Germline-derived CDR1 and CDR2 are SGHNT and YYREEE (reference sequence). This CDR3 has 15 residues. The ends lost 9 bases at V and 2 bases at J; junction bases unmatched: 8. The CDR3 DNA reads as TGTGCCAAATTACAGGGGGCGAAAAACACCGGGGAGCTGTTTTTT. It codes for CAKLQGAKNTGELFF.